This passage covers 19 T cell receptor beta chains from one sample sequenced in a study of blood T cell repertoires in COVID-19. Repertoires were generated with immunoSEQ multiplex PCR, while TCRdb's copy carries only in-frame clones and drops some. There are roughly 190,000 clones in the sample; 85% to 95% occur only once, and about 0.76% lies in the top ten. The sequenced material came from peripheral blood. All receptors come from a man younger than 45 with COVID-19, enrolled during active disease.

The chain couples TRBV19 to TRBJ1-5, with 9 nucleotides matching TRBD1. CDR1 and CDR2 from the germline V gene are LNHDA and SQIVND (reference sequence). With 5 bases clipped from V and 2 bases from J, the junction kept 4 bases outside the gene matches. CDR3 size: 15 residues. CDR3 amino acids: CASSQQGAGNQPQHF. CDR3 DNA: TGTGCCAGTAGTCAACAGGGGGCGGGCAATCAGCCCCAGCATTTT.

V gene TRBV12-3 or TRBV12-4 combines with J gene TRBJ1-2; possibly TRBD1 for D (6 bases). Trimming shortened V by 6 bases and J by 4 bases, and 12 bases separated the two germline ends. There are 13 residues in the CDR3. The CDR3 protein is CASRDDRSYGYTF. The DNA of the CDR3 is TGTGCCAGCAGGGACGACAGGTCCTATGGCTACACCTTC.

The V call is TRBV4-1, the J call TRBJ2-3; D perhaps matches TRBD1 (6 bases). Trimming took 4 bases from V and 0 from J, leaving 11 bases between them. The CDR3 runs to 15 residues. Germline V gene data show CDR1 as MGHRA and CDR2 as YSYEKL. DNA of the CDR3: TGCGCCAGCAGCCTACAGGGACGCAGCACAGATACGCAGTATTTT. It specifies CASSLQGRSTDTQYF.

The rearrangement uses TRBV7-9 and TRBJ2-7; TRBD1 agrees at 10 bases. The V and J ends lost 4 bases and 0 bases, in that order; junction bases with no gene match: 3. This CDR3 comprises 15 residues. Germline V lookup: CDR1 SEHNR, CDR2 FQNEAQ (reference sequence). The CDR3 DNA sequence: TGTGCCAGCAGCTCGACAGGGGGCCTCTCCTACGAGCAGTACTTC. Translation gives CASSSTGGLSYEQYF.

This rearrangement joins TRBV15 to TRBJ1-1; unclear D gene. The CDR3 spans 13 residues. CDR1 is LNHNV and CDR2 is YYDKDF in the germline V gene (reference sequence). Trimming stripped 5 bases from V and 11 bases from J, with 18 bases between. CDR3 in DNA: TGTGCCACCAGCGACGGGTTCTCGGTTATCGCTTTCTTT. It yields the protein CATSDGFSVIAFF.

J is TRBJ2-7 and V is TRBV4-1; 7 bases line up with TRBD1. CDR1 and CDR2 (germline): MGHRA, YSYEKL. With 0 bases clipped from V and 6 bases from J, the junction kept 5 bases outside the gene matches. This CDR3 has 14 amino acids. The CDR3 coding sequence is TGCGCCAGCAGCCAAGATTTTAGGGGGCCCGAGCAGTACTTC. It encodes CASSQDFRGPEQYF.

The chain recombines TRBV5-4 with TRBJ2-1, with 12 bases lining up with TRBD2. Germline V lookup: CDR1 SGHNT, CDR2 YYREEE (reference sequence). This CDR3 has 17 amino acids. The junction had 5 bases not matched to a gene; V was cut back by 4 bases and J by 0 bases. In DNA form, the CDR3 reads TGTGCCAGCAGCCCGCTAGCGGGGGGGAGCTCCTACAATGAGCAGTTCTTC. Amino acid sequence: CASSPLAGGSSYNEQFF.

With respect to this clone: A junction boundary mismatches the germline segment, possibly from a read error. The chain combines TRBV7-2 with TRBJ1-1, with D possibly being TRBD1 (6 bases). The CDR3 length is 15 residues. Germline assignment: CDR1 SGHTA and CDR2 FQGNSA. CDR3 amino acids: CASSGRRGGNNEAFF. The CDR3, as DNA: TGTGCCAGCAGCGGGCGAAGGGGGGGGAACAATGAAGCTTTCTTT.

The chain is built from TRBV30 and TRBJ1-1; D perhaps matches TRBD1 (6 bases). Germline V gene data show CDR1 as GTSNPN and CDR2 as SVGIG (reference sequence). This CDR3 is 15 amino acids long. V was pared by 3 bases and J by 1 base, with 15 bases between. The CDR3: CAWSLNGGANTEAFF. The CDR3 DNA reads as TGTGCCTGGAGCCTAAACGGGGGGGCGAACACTGAAGCTTTCTTT.

The chain couples TRBV30 to TRBJ1-2, with a tentative D call TRBD1 (5 bases). CDR1 is GTSNPN, CDR2 SVGIG, per germline (reference sequence). CDR3 length: 14 amino acids. Trimming pared 3 bases from V and 2 bases from J, leaving 13 bases between. CDR3 residues: CAWRWGVGNYGYTF. The CDR3 bases are TGTGCCTGGAGGTGGGGGGTAGGGAACTATGGCTACACCTTC.

V is TRBV5-1 and J is TRBJ1-5; 7 bases fit TRBD1. The CDR3 length is 14 residues. The V segment lost 4 bases and the J segment 4 bases; nucleotides outside the gene matches: 5. Germline V gives CDR1 SGHRS, CDR2 YFSETQ. CDR3 sequence (DNA): TGCGCCAGCAGCCTCGACAGGGAAAATCAGCCCCAGCATTTT. It is translated as CASSLDRENQPQHF.

The CDR3 sequence: CASSTDGNTEAFF. The CDR3 bases are TGTGCCAGCAGCACAGACGGGAACACTGAAGCTTTCTTT. The genes are TRBV3-1 (or the pseudogene TRBV3-2) and TRBJ1-1, with unresolved D. V gave up 5 bases and J gave up 1 base, with 8 bases separating them. This CDR3 has 13 amino acids. Looked up from germline, CDR1 is LGHDT and CDR2 is YNNKEL (reference sequence).

The chain uses TRBV6-6 and TRBJ2-7; 7 positions match TRBD2. The CDR3 consists of 16 residues. J was trimmed by 6 bases and V by 0 bases; bases with no gene match: 11. From germline, CDR1 is MNHNY and CDR2 SVGAGI (reference sequence). The CDR3 DNA sequence: TGTGCCAGCAGTTACTCGAGGCGGGAGAGACGGGGCGAGCAGTACTTC. Translation gives CASSYSRRERRGEQYF.

Details on this clone: A read error may produce the germline difference seen at one junction end. The chain carries TRBV7-9 and TRBJ1-1; D is uncertain. Per germline, CDR1 SEHNR and CDR2 FQNEAQ (reference sequence). CDR3 length: 15 residues. This CDR3 reads CASSLLGGLNTEAFF. The CDR3 nucleotides read TGTGCCAGCAGCTTACTCGGCGGGCTCAACACTGAGGCTTTCTTT.

This chain joins TRBV11-3 and TRBJ1-3, with D perhaps matching TRBD1 (5 bases). Germline CDR1 SGHNT, CDR2 YENEEA. This CDR3 contains 16 residues. V lost 3 bases to trimming and J lost 0 bases, with 12 bases between them. This CDR3 is CASSLDGGNSGNTIYF. In nucleotides, the CDR3 is TGTGCCAGCAGCTTGGACGGGGGGAACTCTGGAAACACCATATATTTT.

The CDR3: CASHTVNTEAFF. The CDR3 DNA reads TGTGCCAGCCACACCGTGAACACTGAAGCTTTCTTT. V and J are TRBV12-3 or TRBV12-4 and TRBJ1-1; the D is unclear. There are 12 residues in the CDR3. The V gene lost 8 bases and the J gene lost 0 bases, with 7 bases spanning the gap.

The V and J genes are TRBV6-1 and TRBJ2-4; the match to TRBD2 covers 7 bases. Per germline, CDR1 MNHNS and CDR2 SASEGT. V lost 3 bases, J lost 4 bases, and 6 bases stayed unmatched. This CDR3 region has 15 residues. CDR3 residues: CASSDLERGKNIQYF. The DNA for the CDR3 is TGTGCCAGCAGTGACCTCGAGCGGGGAAAAAACATTCAGTACTTC.

The V gene is TRBV2, the J gene TRBJ2-7, with 8 bases lining up with TRBD1. CDR1 is SNHLY and CDR2 is FYNNEI in the germline V gene. The CDR3 extends over 12 amino acids. J was trimmed by 9 bases and V by 6 bases; bases with no gene match: 7. CDR3 loop: CASRAIDRGQYF. CDR3 nucleotide sequence: TGTGCCAGCAGGGCTATCGACAGGGGGCAGTACTTC.

The rearrangement uses TRBV30 and TRBJ1-1; 8 bases are a match to TRBD1. CDR1 and CDR2 (germline): GTSNPN, SVGIG (reference sequence). CDR3 length: 15 residues. CDR3 residues: CASTPGQGENTEAFF. CDR3 DNA: TGTGCATCGACCCCTGGACAGGGAGAGAACACTGAAGCTTTCTTT.